This T cell receptor (beta chain) was obtained from a study of blood T cell repertoires in COVID-19. Study context: Samples representing acute and convalescent COVID-19 were sourced from the United States, Italy and Spain.

The V gene lost 4 bases and the J gene lost 3 bases, with 13 bases spanning the gap. The CDR3 is 15 residues long. CDR1 LGHNA and CDR2 YNFKEQ come from the germline V gene. Sequenced by immunoSEQ multiplex PCR; TCRdb stores in-frame clones only, minus some. Here the sample spans around 30,000 clones, roughly 88% being singletons. This TCR was recovered from an elderly man with acute or convalescent COVID-19. Sequenced sample: peripheral blood. The rearrangement links TRBV4-2 to TRBJ2-1; D may be TRBD2 (5 bases). CDR3 bases: TGTGCCAGCAGCCTTAGCGCAGACCACTACAATGAGCAGTTCTTC. Its translation: CASSLSADHYNEQFF.